These T cell receptor beta chains were read from a single sample in a study of blood T cell repertoires in COVID-19. Sequenced by immunoSEQ multiplex PCR; TCRdb stores in-frame clones only, minus some. The sample contains 160,000 or so clones, less than 85% of which appear only once. The sequencing input was PBMCs or T cells enriched from blood (not recorded which). Receptors were obtained from a man in his 60s who had recovered from COVID-19. CDR3s include the opening cysteine and the closing phenylalanine or tryptophan. The D gene is left open where the match is weak. Clone size appears in some rows only: once, few, many, or a class for an expanded clone.

d_call | j_call | clone_size | v_call | cdr3_aa | cdr3_nt
TRBD1 | TRBJ2-1 | NA | TRBV5-8 | CASSLDGTGGFYEQFF | TGTGCCAGCAGCTTGGATGGGACAGGGGGCTTCTATGAGCAGTTCTTC
NA | TRBJ2-3 | NA | TRBV28 | CASSFVVQGSLARDTQYF | TGTGCCAGCAGCTTCGTCGTACAGGGTTCCCTAGCTCGCGATACGCAGTATTTT
TRBD1 | TRBJ2-2 | NA | TRBV5-1 | CAASGQGSTGELFF | TGCGCCGCTTCTGGACAGGGGAGCACCGGGGAGCTGTTTTTT
NA | TRBJ2-4 | once | TRBV6-5 | CASGGRNIQYF | TGTGCCAGCGGGGGCAGAAACATTCAGTACTTC
NA | TRBJ2-1 | NA | TRBV5-1 | CASSFARGNEQFF | TGCGCCAGCAGTTTTGCGAGAGGCAATGAGCAGTTCTTC
TRBD2 | TRBJ2-5 | NA | TRBV5-4 | CASSLPGRSQETQYF | TGTGCCAGCAGCTTGCCCGGGAGGTCCCAAGAGACCCAGTACTTC
TRBD2 | TRBJ2-1 | NA | TRBV28 | CASSPGLAGGNEQFF | TGTGCCAGCAGCCCGGGCCTAGCGGGGGGCAATGAGCAGTTCTTC
NA | TRBJ2-7 | NA | TRBV7-8 | CASRDPREVSHEQYF | TGTGCCAGCAGGGACCCCAGGGAGGTTTCCCACGAGCAGTACTTC
NA | TRBJ2-2 | NA | TRBV4-2 | CASSTTDSNTGELFF | TGTGCCAGCAGCACGACAGACTCGAACACCGGGGAGCTGTTTTTT
NA | TRBJ1-2 | once | TRBV9 | CASSVEQGGYGYTF | TGTGCCAGCAGCGTAGAACAGGGCGGCTATGGCTACACCTTC
NA | TRBJ2-2 | NA | TRBV20-1 | CSAGPTGELFF | TGCAGTGCGGGCCCCACCGGGGAGCTGTTTTTT
NA | TRBJ2-7 | few | TRBV7-9 | CASSLGGPDSYEQYF | TGTGCCAGCAGCTTAGGGGGGCCAGACTCCTACGAGCAGTACTTC
NA | TRBJ1-5 | NA | TRBV9 | CASSVAGLNQPQHF | TGTGCCAGCAGCGTAGCGGGTTTAAATCAGCCCCAGCATTTT
TRBD2 | TRBJ2-3 | NA | TRBV5-1 | CASSSRLAGTSTDTQYF | TGCGCCAGCAGCTCCCGACTAGCGGGGACCAGCACAGATACGCAGTATTTT
NA | TRBJ1-1 | once | TRBV5-5 | CASSLTLTGTNTEAFF | TGTGCCAGCAGCCTTACCCTTACAGGGACGAACACTGAAGCTTTCTTT
NA | TRBJ2-1 | NA | TRBV9 | CASSVSGWDEQFF | TGTGCCAGCAGCGTATCCGGGTGGGATGAGCAGTTCTTC
NA | TRBJ1-2 | NA | TRBV6-5 | CASSPSAANKGYTF | TGTGCCAGCAGTCCCTCTGCCGCAAACAAGGGCTACACCTTC
TRBD2 | TRBJ2-5 | NA | TRBV30 | CASHGGGSHKETQYF | TGTGCCTCCCATGGGGGGGGATCCCACAAAGAGACCCAGTACTTC
TRBD1 | TRBJ1-4 | once | TRBV4-1 | CASSLTGGVDEKLFF | TGCGCCAGCAGCCTTACAGGGGGCGTTGATGAAAAACTGTTTTTT
NA | TRBJ1-4 | NA | TRBV7-9 | CASSLGTANEKLFF | TGTGCCAGCAGCTTAGGGACAGCTAATGAAAAACTGTTTTTT
NA | TRBJ1-1 | once | TRBV25-1 | CASSPWTLQNTEAFF | TGTGCCAGCAGCCCTTGGACTTTACAGAACACTGAAGCTTTCTTT
NA | TRBJ1-5 | NA | TRBV3-1/TRBV3-2 | CASSQDSSNQPQHF | TGTGCCAGCAGCCAAGACAGTAGCAATCAGCCCCAGCATTTT
TRBD1 | TRBJ2-6 | NA | TRBV27 | CASRETGAGANVLTF | TGTGCCAGCAGGGAAACAGGGGCCGGGGCCAACGTCCTGACTTTC
NA | TRBJ2-6 | once | TRBV5-8 | CASSRQLTAGIGANVLTF | TGTGCCAGCAGCCGCCAACTGACCGCGGGGATTGGGGCCAACGTCCTGACTTTC
TRBD1 | TRBJ1-2 | NA | TRBV29-1 | CSVETGGDYGYTF | TGCAGCGTTGAAACAGGGGGCGACTATGGCTACACCTTC
NA | TRBJ2-7 | NA | TRBV12-1 | CASSFSTAGYEQYF | TGTGCCAGCAGCTTCTCGACAGCAGGCTACGAGCAGTACTTC
TRBD1 | TRBJ1-1 | NA | TRBV7-9 | CASSSQKGAYEAFF | TGTGCCAGCAGCTCTCAAAAGGGGGCCTATGAAGCTTTCTTT
NA | TRBJ1-4 | NA | TRBV3-1/TRBV3-2 | CASSQGTANEKLFF | TGTGCCAGCAGCCAAGGGACAGCTAATGAAAAACTGTTTTTT
TRBD1 | TRBJ2-7 | NA | TRBV30 | CAWGGQGYEQYF | TGTGCCTGGGGAGGACAGGGTTACGAGCAGTACTTC